This entry features one T cell receptor (beta chain) sequence. This may come from a read error, since a much larger clone is one base off. TCRdb processed the RT-PCR reads anew with MiXCR; each CDR3 protein has one entry. This table holds about 680,000 distinct CDR3 sequences, 13% to 15% found once. The V and J ends lost 2 bases and 9 bases respectively, with 18 bases between them. The CDR3 is made up of 15 amino acids. CDR1 SGHRS and CDR2 YFSETQ come from the germline V gene. Sequencing was performed on memory CD4+ T cells from blood. The receptor's source is a female donor in good health, serving as a healthy control. The chain recombines TRBV5-1 with TRBJ2-1; tentative D call: TRBD1 (5 bases). The CDR3 DNA sequence: TGCGCCAGCAGCTTTAGGGGCAGTAGCACCGTTGAGCAGTTCTTC. Translated, it gives CASSFRGSSTVEQFF.